This T cell receptor (beta chain) appears in the sequencing data of a study of blood T cells in healthy people across ages. Combining a sample-barcoded 5' primer with a J-beta primer mix, a second PCR ran for about 7 to 12 cycles. From the 5' RACE reads, TCRdb called clonotypes with MiXCR, one entry per CDR3 protein. The sample contains about 1,600,000 distinct CDR3 sequences, around two fifths of which appear only once. The CDR3 covers 17 residues. CDR1 LGHNA and CDR2 YNFKEQ come from the germline V gene. Deletions cut 4 bases from V and 2 bases from J, with 18 bases between. This clonotype was counted between two and nine times.

The chain uses TRBV4-2 and TRBJ2-1; tentatively, D is TRBD2 (7 bases). This sequence originates from a woman aged 18-35 years in good health. Sequenced material: blood. CDR3 nucleotides: TGTGCCAGCAGCCCAGGAGGAGGGGGGGCTACCTACAATGAGCAGTTCTTC. Its translation is CASSPGGGGATYNEQFF.